A single T cell receptor (beta chain) is shown here with its context. These data belong to a study of control samples from healthy donors and cancer patients. Using immunoSEQ multiplex PCR, the repertoire was profiled, and TCRdb retains in-frame clones only, with some absent. There are more than 100,000 clones in the sample; roughly 90% occur only once, and approximately 8.6% lies in the top ten. Germline CDR1 MNHEY, CDR2 SVGAGI. V lost 6 bases and J lost 0, with 12 bases in between. The CDR3 loop spans 15 amino acids. This rearrangement joins TRBV6-5 to TRBJ1-5; no clear D. The sequence was collected from a man younger than 35 in good health. The sample was blood. The CDR3 spells CASSRGRFSNQPQHF. The CDR3 DNA follows: TGTGCCAGCAGCCGAGGACGTTTTAGCAATCAGCCCCAGCATTTT.